Listed below are T cell receptor beta chains from one sample, sequenced in a study of identical twins. TCRdb recomputed calls from the 5' RACE reads with MiXCR, one row per CDR3 protein. The table includes about 260,000 distinct CDR3 sequences, roughly 7% detected once. These records were also assigned to another study, of yellow fever vaccine responses in identical twins.

The material sequenced was memory (CD45RO+) T cells sorted from blood. The receptors come from a young woman in good health. CDR3s include the opening cysteine and the closing phenylalanine or tryptophan. Clone size is not always given. Where it is, it says once, few, many or a class for expanded clones.

size	V	J	CDR3
NA	TRBV3-1	TRBJ2-7	CASSPTGNEQYF
few	TRBV18	TRBJ2-7	CASSPSSGRSYEQYF
many	TRBV5-1	TRBJ2-1	CASSTDGYNEQFF
few	TRBV20-1	TRBJ2-5	CSARGGATPQRETQYF
NA	TRBV5-5	TRBJ2-5	CASSSPAGGQETQYF
NA	TRBV5-1	TRBJ2-7	CASSDSLYEQYF
NA	TRBV20-1	TRBJ2-1	CSAGLAGNNEQFF
many	TRBV3-1	TRBJ1-1	CASSQGVGLAEAFF
many	TRBV10-3	TRBJ2-7	CAISLGGTGEQYF
many	TRBV19	TRBJ1-2	CASRPPGQECCYTF
many	TRBV12-3/TRBV12-4	TRBJ2-1	CASRGGREYNEQFF
NA	TRBV19	TRBJ2-3	CASSIGASASTDTQYF
many	TRBV5-1	TRBJ1-6	CASSLLDRSSNSPLHF
NA	TRBV2	TRBJ2-1	CASWASGREIYNEQFF
few	TRBV6-1	TRBJ1-5	CASRDGLLGGSSNQPQHF
NA	TRBV24-1	TRBJ2-3	CATSATGLFNTDTQYF
few	TRBV5-1	TRBJ2-5	CASSLALSGQEILF
many	TRBV20-1	TRBJ2-1	CSARDRRGIYNEQFF
few	TRBV5-1	TRBJ2-5	CASDRGEGKETQYF
few	TRBV2	TRBJ2-7	CASSESGQASHEQYF
many	TRBV5-1	TRBJ2-5	CASSLLGQFRETQYF
many	TRBV5-6	TRBJ1-1	CASSPDWDTEAFF
NA	TRBV5-1	TRBJ1-3	CASSLNWGSTPSSGNTIYF